Below, one T cell receptor beta chain is given with its context. This entry comes from a study of CD8+ T cells in alopecia areata. The V end was cut by 7 bases, the J end by 7 bases, with 10 bases between. Germline lookup yields CDR1 MNHEY and CDR2 SMNVEV (reference sequence). The length of the CDR3 is 12 residues. Sequencing relied on a cDNA template that was reverse transcribed from extracted RNA. Measured with immunoSEQ multiplex PCR; TCRdb has only the in-frame clones, and not every one. The sample carries about 110,000 clones, 50% to 70% recorded once. This sequence was found in a human donor with alopecia areata. The gene calls are TRBV27 and TRBJ1-4, with unresolved D. The sample consisted of NKG2D-low CD8+ T cells sorted from blood. This CDR3 reads CASTTLGEKLFF. CDR3 in DNA: TGTGCCAGCACGACCTTGGGTGAAAAACTGTTTTTT. The full variable domain, with the rest looked up from reference TRBV27 and TRBJ1-4, is EAQVTQNPRYLITVTGKKLTVTCSQNMNHEYMSWYRQDPGLGLRQIYYSMNVEVTDKGDVPEGYKVSRKEKRNFPLILESPSPNQTSLYFCASTTLGEKLFFGSGTQLSVL.